This T cell receptor (beta chain) was sequenced for a study of T-cell memory formation after mild COVID-19. Turning to the study itself: Clusters were largely donor specific.

Study-wide points: A subset of responding clones appeared in pre-infection memory, suggesting cross-reactive memory joined. Contracting CD4+ clones sat mainly in CM and EM; CD8+ in EMRA.

In regard to this clonotype: What it binds is unknown.

With V trimmed by 4 bases and J by 3 bases, 5 bases remained unmatched. This CDR3 contains 15 residues. In germline, CDR1 is KGHDR, CDR2 SFDVKD. A 5'RACE reaction primed in the constant segment made cDNA libraries of TCR alpha and TCR beta, and these carried sample barcodes and UMIs. Each CDR3 protein gets one entry after TCRdb re-called the 5' RACE reads with MiXCR. The repertoire holds over 450,000 distinct CDR3 sequences, with 20% as singletons. Material for sequencing was PBMCs or a T cell subset sorted from them (not recorded which). The chain carries TRBV24-1 and TRBJ1-1; 9 bases fit TRBD1. This receptor was taken from an adult woman who had mild COVID-19 (a few samples of this study predate the infection). Cell type and time point are not known. Written as DNA, the CDR3 is TGTGCCACCAGTGAATCGACAGGGGGGTACACTGAAGCTTTCTTT. Protein: CATSESTGGYTEAFF.